This T cell receptor beta chain is drawn from a study of T-cell reconstitution after alpha-beta-depleted transplantation in children. The CDR3 covers 17 residues. V lost 0 bases and J lost 8, with 20 bases in between. Germline CDR1 and CDR2: SGHAT and FQNNGV. This clonotype was seen a handful of times. Unique molecular identifiers tagged the TCRbeta library. TCRdb redid the calling of the PCR reads with MiXCR, one entry per CDR3 protein. The table includes almost 500,000 distinct CDR3 sequences, 12% detected once. Sequenced material: PBMCs from the stem cell graft donor, taken from the stem cell graft. This clonotype originated in a human donor who donated a stem cell graft to a child with combined immunodeficiency. This chain links TRBV11-2 with TRBJ2-1; maybe TRBD1 (5 bases). This CDR3 is CASSLENRSGNLHEQFF. CDR3 nucleotides: TGTGCCAGCAGCTTAGAAAACAGGTCGGGCAATTTGCATGAGCAGTTCTTC. Drawing the rest from reference TRBV11-2 and TRBJ2-1, the complete variable domain is EAGVAQSPRYKIIEKRQSVAFWCNPISGHATLYWYQQILGQGPKLLIQFQNNGVVDDSQLPKDRFSAERLKGVDSTLKIQPAKLEDSAVYLCASSLENRSGNLHEQFFGPGTRLTVL.